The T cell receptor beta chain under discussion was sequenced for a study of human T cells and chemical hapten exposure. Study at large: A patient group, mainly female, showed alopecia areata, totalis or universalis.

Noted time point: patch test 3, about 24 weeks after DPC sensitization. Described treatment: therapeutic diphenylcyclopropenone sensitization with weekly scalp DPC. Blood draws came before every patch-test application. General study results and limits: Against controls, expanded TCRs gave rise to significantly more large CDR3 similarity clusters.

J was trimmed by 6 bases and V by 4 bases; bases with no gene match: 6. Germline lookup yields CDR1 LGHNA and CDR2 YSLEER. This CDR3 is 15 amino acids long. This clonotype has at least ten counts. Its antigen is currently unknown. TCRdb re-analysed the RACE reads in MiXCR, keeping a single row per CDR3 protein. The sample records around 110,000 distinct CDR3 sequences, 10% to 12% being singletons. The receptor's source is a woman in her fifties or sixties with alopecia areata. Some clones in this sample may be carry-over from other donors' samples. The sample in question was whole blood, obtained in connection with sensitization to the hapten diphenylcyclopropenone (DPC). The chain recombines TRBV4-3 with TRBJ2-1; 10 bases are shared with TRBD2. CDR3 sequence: CASSRGASGSNEQFF. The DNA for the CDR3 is TGCGCCAGCAGCCGAGGGGCTAGCGGGAGCAATGAGCAGTTCTTC.